The clone carrying this T cell receptor (beta chain) appeared a single time. The antigen is unknown. Produced via immunoSEQ multiplex PCR; TCRdb's table is partial and in-frame only. Of 140,000 to 150,000 clones in the sample, approximately 85% were seen once. The entry originates in a study of T cell responses to AZD1222 COVID-19 vaccine. Study context: Pooled together were second doses at about 4 or about 12 weeks.

V shed 7 bases and J shed 1 base, with 7 bases lying between them. The germline V gene has CDR1 ENHRY and CDR2 SYGVKD. CDR3 length: 12 residues. Study-wide findings and caveats: Elevations in Spike-specific TCR breadth and depth followed administration of two AZD1222 doses. Per reports, nearly half of all spike-specific TCRs target regions that are unmutated in variants. White British people made up most donors, females outnumbered males, and clonal diversity was possibly underestimated.

The sample here was peripheral blood, taken on day 0 of AZD1222 vaccination. The rearrangement joins TRBV10-3 to TRBJ1-1; D unresolved. The TCR sequence derives from an adult in good health. The CDR3 here is CAINTENTEAFF. The CDR3, as DNA: TGTGCCATCAACACGGAGAACACTGAAGCTTTCTTT.